This entry is about one T cell receptor (beta chain). Germline V CDR1 and CDR2: LNHDA, SQIVND (reference sequence). CDR3 length equals 17 residues. Trimming removed 7 bases from V and 1 base from J; junction bases left unmatched: 12. The sample belongs to a study of blood T cell repertoires in COVID-19. Study-wide background: Italy, Spain and the United States were the sources of the convalescent and acute COVID-19 samples. T cells, B-cell-depleted T cells, or PBMCs supplied cDNA or gDNA.

Authors' methods: Nucleated cell number was recorded as an estimate derived from reference gene primer amplification. Profiled with immunoSEQ multiplex PCR; TCRdb holds only in-frame clones, not every one. The V and J calls and clone size come from that table; D and trimming were worked out from the DNA. The table includes 35,000 to 55,000 clones, roughly 90% detected once. This rearrangement joins TRBV19 to TRBJ2-1; 8 bases are a match to TRBD1. This clonotype originated in a man aged 65 to 85 with active COVID-19. Material: peripheral blood. The CDR3, as DNA: TGTGCCAGTAAGTCCACCCAGACAGGGGATTCCTACAATGAGCAGTTCTTC. This encodes CASKSTQTGDSYNEQFF.